Below are 32 T cell receptor beta chains sequenced from a single sample in a study of CXCR3-negative and CXCR3-positive naive CD8 T cells. It was by 5' RACE with UMI labels that the TRB cDNA libraries were prepared. TCRdb re-called the 5' RACE reads, yielding one record per CDR3 amino acid sequence without DNA. Recorded for this sample: some 10,000 distinct CDR3 sequences. Sequenced input: naive CXCR3- CD8+ T cells from blood. The subset is: CD45RO-CCR7+CD27+CD95- naive CD8+ T cells lacking CXCR3 (TNR3-). These receptors were taken from a human donor in good health. Some clones in this sample may be carry-over from other donors' samples.

This clonotype shows up as medium-sized by frequency. This rearrangement joins TRBV20-1 to TRBJ2-6. Germline CDR1 DFQATT, CDR2 SNEGSKA (reference sequence). The CDR3 is 14 residues long. CDR3 region: CSARTDSGANVLTF.

The V call is TRBV29-1, the J call TRBJ2-1. The CDR3 totals 11 residues. From germline, CDR1 is SQVTM and CDR2 ANQGSEA. The chain's CDR3 is CSVVEYNEQFF.

V gene TRBV6-2 or TRBV6-3 combines with J gene TRBJ2-1; TCRdb picks TRBD2, but there is no DNA to check that call. The CDR3 consists of 18 residues. CDR1 MNHEY and CDR2 SVGEGT come from the germline V gene. Here the CDR3 reads CASSYLGLAGADINEQFF.

The genes are TRBV10-3 and TRBJ1-5. CDR3 length: 12 amino acids. CDR1 and CDR2 from the germline V gene are ENHRY and SYGVKD. The CDR3 loop reads CANRGEGQPQHF.

This rearrangement joins TRBV7-9 to TRBJ2-1; TCRdb gives TRBD1 as the D gene, but with no DNA this cannot be confirmed. The CDR3 covers 13 residues. Germline lookup yields CDR1 SEHNR and CDR2 FQNEAQ (reference sequence). The CDR3 here is CAAGTASYNEQFF.

V is TRBV29-1 and J is TRBJ2-1. The CDR3 covers 16 residues. Germline V gene data show CDR1 as SQVTM and CDR2 as ANQGSEA. CDR3 residues: CSVEGGSGSSYNEQFF.

In terms of frequency, this clonotype is medium-sized (0.01 to 0.1%). This CDR3 reads CASSLDFGSNQPQHF. The genes are TRBV11-2 and TRBJ1-5. CDR3 length: 15 residues. Germline CDR1 is SGHAT and CDR2 is FQNNGV. Variable domain in full (rest from reference TRBV11-2 and TRBJ1-5): EAGVAQSPRYKIIEKRQSVAFWCNPISGHATLYWYQQILGQGPKLLIQFQNNGVVDDSQLPKDRFSAERLKGVDSTLKIQPAKLEDSAVYLCASSLDFGSNQPQHFGDGTRLSIL.

Measured by frequency, this clonotype is medium-sized (0.01 to 0.1%). The chain uses TRBV27 and TRBJ1-2; TCRdb's D call of TRBD1 is untestable without DNA. CDR1 MNHEY and CDR2 SMNVEV come from the germline V gene (reference sequence). The CDR3 length is 15 residues. CDR3 in amino acids: CASSLSWGYKDGYTF.

Judged by frequency, this clonotype is medium-sized. The chain links TRBV10-3 to TRBJ1-6; TCRdb outputs TRBD1, but without DNA this stays unchecked. The CDR3 is made up of 14 amino acids. The germline V gene encodes CDR1 ENHRY and CDR2 SYGVKD. This chain's CDR3 is CAISEGQGNSPLHF.

The chain links TRBV5-6 to TRBJ2-1; with no DNA, the TCRdb D assignment of TRBD2 cannot be verified. CDR1 is SGHDT, CDR2 YYEEEE, per germline. The length of the CDR3 is 17 residues. CDR3 loop: CASSSGLAGDYYNEQFF.

According to its frequency, this clonotype is medium-sized. This chain uses TRBV25-1 with TRBJ1-2; TCRdb names TRBD1, which stays unverified in the absence of DNA. The CDR3 contains 14 residues. Germline V CDR1 and CDR2: MGHDK, SYGVNS. This chain's CDR3 is CASSELGQGVGYTF.

This chain links TRBV7-8 with TRBJ2-1. The germline V gene has CDR1 SGHVS and CDR2 FQNEAQ. The CDR3 spans 13 residues. This CDR3 reads CASSLGAYNEQFF.

This clonotype is medium-sized by frequency. The CDR3 here is CASSETGAGETQYF. This chain joins TRBV2 and TRBJ2-5; TCRdb's assignment of TRBD1 cannot be checked, as there is no DNA. In germline, CDR1 is SNHLY, CDR2 FYNNEI. The CDR3 sequence is 14 residues long.

The genes are TRBV28 and TRBJ1-1. Looked up from germline, CDR1 is MDHEN and CDR2 is SYDVKM. The CDR3 is 14 amino acids. The CDR3 is CASSFQISGTEAFF.

In terms of frequency, this clonotype is medium-sized. The chain has TRBV20-1 and TRBJ2-1; TCRdb picks TRBD1, but there is no DNA to check that call. The CDR3 sequence is 15 residues long. The germline CDR1 and CDR2 sequences are DFQATT and SNEGSKA (reference sequence). The CDR3 loop reads CSARENRGAYNEQFF.

The V and J genes are TRBV15 and TRBJ2-1; TCRdb reports TRBD2, a call that lacks DNA to check it against. The CDR3 totals 15 residues. Per the germline V gene, CDR1 is LNHNV and CDR2 is YYDKDF (reference sequence). CDR3 amino acids: CATCSSGSAHNEQFF. Based on the CDR3 plus reference TRBV15 and TRBJ2-1, the full variable domain is DAMVIQNPRYQVTQFGKPVTLSCSQTLNHNVMYWYQQKSSQAPKLLFHYYDKDFNNEADTPDNFQSRRPNTSFCFLDIRSPGLGDTAMYLCATCSSGSAHNEQFFGPGTRLTVL.

This chain uses TRBV25-1 with TRBJ2-1; the D gene TCRdb calls, TRBD1, cannot be checked with no DNA. The germline CDR1 and CDR2 sequences are MGHDK and SYGVNS. The CDR3 loop spans 14 amino acids. CDR3 residues: CASPPESSYNEQFF. The variable domain in full, with the rest retrieved from reference TRBV25-1 and TRBJ2-1, is EADIYQTPRYLVIGTGKKITLECSQTMGHDKMYWYQQDPGMELHLIHYSYGVNSTEKGDLSSESTVSRIRTEHFPLTLESARPSHTSQYLCASPPESSYNEQFFGPGTRLTVL.

This clonotype is deemed medium-sized by its frequency. J is TRBJ2-7 and V is TRBV6-5; TCRdb calls TRBD1, which cannot be checked without DNA. Germline V gives CDR1 MNHEY, CDR2 SVGAGI. This CDR3 is built from 14 residues. The CDR3 region is CASSTPQGLYEQYF.

The gene calls are TRBV6-5 and TRBJ2-5; TCRdb's D call of TRBD1 is untestable without DNA. Germline V gene lookup returns CDR1 MNHEY and CDR2 SVGAGI. The CDR3 contains 14 residues. The CDR3 loop reads CASSLGGPQETQYF.

CDR3 amino acids: CARSPLPVREQFF. The chain joins TRBV27 to TRBJ2-1; TCRdb calls TRBD2, which cannot be checked without DNA. Germline V gene sequence: CDR1 MNHEY, CDR2 SMNVEV (reference sequence). The CDR3 runs to 13 residues.

The chain combines TRBV20-1 with TRBJ1-2; TCRdb reports TRBD1, a call that lacks DNA to check it against. This CDR3 has 15 residues. Germline lookup yields CDR1 DFQATT and CDR2 SNEGSKA (reference sequence). The CDR3 sequence: CSARDIEGAGYGYTF.

Judged by frequency, this clonotype is medium-sized. The genes are TRBV27 and TRBJ2-1. The germline CDR1 and CDR2 sequences are MNHEY and SMNVEV (reference sequence). The CDR3 contains 16 residues. CDR3 sequence reads: CASSPQTVLWDNEQFF.

CDR3 sequence reads: CASSPENSNQPQHF. The chain employs TRBV12-3 or TRBV12-4 and TRBJ1-5; there is no DNA to check the TCRdb D call of TRBD1. This CDR3 spans 14 amino acids.

V and J are TRBV6-6 and TRBJ1-4; without DNA, the TCRdb call of TRBD1 cannot be checked. CDR3 size: 16 residues. From germline, CDR1 is MNHNY and CDR2 SVGAGI (reference sequence). The CDR3 here is CASSYGVRDRDLKLFF.

This rearrangement joins TRBV7-9 to TRBJ2-3. The CDR3 is 15 amino acids. Per germline, CDR1 SEHNR and CDR2 FQNEAQ (reference sequence). The CDR3 reads CASSPKDVSRDTQYF.

This clonotype is medium-sized by frequency. V gene TRBV13 combines with J gene TRBJ1-1. The germline gives CDR1 PRHDT, CDR2 FYEKMQ (reference sequence). The CDR3 has 13 amino acids. The chain's CDR3 is CASSLRQNTEAFF.

J is TRBJ1-2 and V is TRBV6-2 or TRBV6-3; absent DNA, TCRdb's TRBD1 call cannot be checked. CDR3 length: 18 amino acids. Germline CDR1 MNHEY, CDR2 SVGEGT. The CDR3 loop is CASSYRRDRGRLDYGYTF.

The CDR3 loop reads CASSWEIRDYGYTF. J is TRBJ1-2 and V is TRBV19. The CDR3 is made up of 14 amino acids. From germline, CDR1 is LNHDA and CDR2 SQIVND (reference sequence).

This chain links TRBV28 with TRBJ2-1; TCRdb returns TRBD1, unconfirmable since there is no DNA. The CDR3 spans 15 residues. CDR1 is MDHEN, CDR2 SYDVKM, per germline. The CDR3 spells CASSPWGTGGSEQFF.

The chain recombines TRBV7-9 with TRBJ2-2. The CDR3 covers 16 residues. The V gene's germline CDR1 is SEHNR and CDR2 FQNEAQ (reference sequence). CDR3 protein: CASSSSVNSNTGELFF.

V gene TRBV3-1 combines with J gene TRBJ2-5. The germline CDR1 and CDR2 sequences are LGHDT and YNNKEL (reference sequence). The CDR3 extends over 14 amino acids. CDR3 in amino acids: CASSHRTDTETQYF.

The gene calls are TRBV23-1 and TRBJ2-1; as DNA is missing, the TRBD2 call by TCRdb cannot be tested. TRBV23-1 is an ORF, with its function uncertain. This CDR3 region has 19 residues. This CDR3 is CASSLWAPSLAGDYNEQFF.